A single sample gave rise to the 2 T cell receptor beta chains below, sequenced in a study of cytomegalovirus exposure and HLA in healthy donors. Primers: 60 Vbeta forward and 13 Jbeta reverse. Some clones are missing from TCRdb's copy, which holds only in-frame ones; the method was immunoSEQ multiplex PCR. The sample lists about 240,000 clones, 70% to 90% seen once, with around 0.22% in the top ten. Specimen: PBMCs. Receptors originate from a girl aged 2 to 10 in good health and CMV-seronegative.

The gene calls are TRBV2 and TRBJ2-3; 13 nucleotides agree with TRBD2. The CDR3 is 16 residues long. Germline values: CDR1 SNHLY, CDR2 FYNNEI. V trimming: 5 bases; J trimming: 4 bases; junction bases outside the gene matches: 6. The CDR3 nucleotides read TGTGCCAGCAGTACTAGCGGGGGGGCCGGGCCAGATACGCAGTATTTT. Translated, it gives CASSTSGGAGPDTQYF.

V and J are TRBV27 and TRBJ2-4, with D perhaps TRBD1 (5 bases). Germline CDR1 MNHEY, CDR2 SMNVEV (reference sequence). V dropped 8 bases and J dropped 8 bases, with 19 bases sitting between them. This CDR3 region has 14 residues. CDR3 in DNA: TGTGCCAGCTCGGACCCACCCAGGGATTACATTCAGTACTTC. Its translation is CASSDPPRDYIQYF.